The 32 T cell receptor beta chains below were found in one sample sequenced in a study of sequential checkpoint blockade in melanoma. Treatment given: randomized to nivolumab then ipilimumab (arm A) or the reverse (arm B). Profiled with immunoSEQ multiplex PCR; TCRdb holds only in-frame clones, not every one. The sample consists of around 1,700 clones, about three quarters of them appearing once. The sample was CD8+ T cells sorted from blood (inferred from file names), taken from a patient given nivolumab and ipilimumab in sequence. The receptors were sampled from a human donor with melanoma.

The V call is TRBV7-2, the J call TRBJ1-2; 7 nucleotides agree with TRBD1. The CDR3 extends over 15 amino acids. Unmatched junction bases numbered 6, after V lost 5 bases and J lost 0 bases. Germline CDR1 and CDR2: SGHTA and FQGNSA. The CDR3 here is CASSHTGTANYGYTF. The CDR3 coding sequence is TGTGCCAGCAGCCACACCGGGACAGCTAACTATGGCTACACCTTC.

This chain uses TRBV7-6 with TRBJ1-4; 7 nucleotides align to TRBD1. The CDR3 consists of 15 residues. The V segment lost 6 bases and the J segment 10 bases; nucleotides outside the gene matches: 14. Germline lookup yields CDR1 SGHVS and CDR2 FNYEAQ. This chain's CDR3 is CASRTGTDLGGKLFF. In DNA form, the CDR3 reads TGTGCCAGCAGGACAGGGACGGATTTGGGGGGAAAACTGTTTTTT. The whole variable domain, filled in from reference TRBV7-6 and TRBJ1-4, reads GAGVSQSPRYKVTKRGQDVALRCDPISGHVSLYWYRQALGQGPEFLTYFNYEAQQDKSGLPNDRFSAERPEGSISTLTIQRTEQRDSAMYRCASRTGTDLGGKLFFGSGTQLSVL.

This clone appeared a single time. The rearrangement uses TRBV2 and TRBJ1-1; 7 nucleotides match TRBD1. This CDR3 has 12 residues. The germline gives CDR1 SNHLY, CDR2 FYNNEI. After removal of 7 bases from V and 5 bases from J, the junction contained 4 bases not matched to a gene. The CDR3 loop reads CASKGGRTEAFF. CDR3 nucleotide sequence: TGTGCCAGCAAAGGGGGCCGAACTGAAGCTTTCTTT.

This clone appeared a few times. The chain joins TRBV7-9 to TRBJ2-7; 8 positions match TRBD1. The CDR3 contains 16 residues. The trim removed 6 bases at V and 7 bases at J, leaving 17 bases unmatched. Germline V CDR1 and CDR2: SEHNR, FQNEAQ (reference sequence). DNA of the CDR3: TGTGCCAGCAGTCATAAGGTTGGCCAGGGGGCATGGGAGCAGTACTTC. Translating it yields CASSHKVGQGAWEQYF.

The chain couples TRBV6-5 to TRBJ1-2; 7 bases agree with TRBD1. V shed 4 bases and J 8 bases; nucleotides not matched to a gene: 10. The CDR3 covers 14 residues. Germline V gives CDR1 MNHEY, CDR2 SVGAGI. For the CDR3, the DNA is TGTGCCAGCAGTTCCCGAGACAGGGTCGGGGGCTACACCTTC. Translating it yields CASSSRDRVGGYTF.

The rearrangement links TRBV4-1 to TRBJ1-2; D is uncertain. Germline V lookup: CDR1 MGHRA, CDR2 YSYEKL. CDR3 length: 16 amino acids. V was clipped by 6 bases and J by 1 base, with 18 bases between them. The CDR3 region has the DNA TGCGCCAGCAGGCAGGACCCGGGAGCAATTAACTATGGCTACACCTTC. The encoded protein is CASRQDPGAINYGYTF.

This rearrangement joins TRBV9 to TRBJ1-3, with D tentatively TRBD1 (6 bases). The CDR3 totals 15 residues. Per germline, CDR1 SGDLS and CDR2 YYNGEE. The V gene lost 3 bases and the J gene lost 4 bases, with 14 bases spanning the gap. The DNA for the CDR3 is TGTGCCAGCAGCGCCTCCGGGACAACGGGAAACACCATATATTTT. Its protein is CASSASGTTGNTIYF.

CDR3 DNA: TGCGCCAGCAGCTTGGCCAGCGCGGCAGAAAAGGGCTACACCTTC. Its protein is CASSLASAAEKGYTF. The rearrangement uses TRBV5-1 and TRBJ1-2; D is uncertain. In germline, CDR1 is SGHRS, CDR2 YFSETQ. The CDR3 consists of 15 residues. The V gene lost 0 bases and the J gene lost 8 bases, with 17 bases spanning the gap.

The genes are TRBV29-1 and TRBJ1-3, with TRBD1 matching over 7 bases. The CDR3 sequence is 12 residues long. The germline gives CDR1 SQVTM, CDR2 ANQGSEA. With 6 bases clipped from V and 8 bases from J, the junction kept 7 bases outside the gene matches. CDR3 coding DNA: TGCAGCGTCCTGACAGGGACCGACACCATATATTTT. Protein sequence: CSVLTGTDTIYF. The whole variable domain, filled in from reference TRBV29-1 and TRBJ1-3, reads SAVISQKPSRDICQRGTSLTIQCQVDSQVTMMFWYRQQPGQSLTLIATANQGSEATYESGFVIDKFPISRPNLTFSTLTVSNMSPEDSSIYLCSVLTGTDTIYFGEGSWLTVV.

The chain carries TRBV7-9 and TRBJ1-3; 8 bases line up with TRBD1. The germline V gene encodes CDR1 SEHNR and CDR2 FQNEAQ (reference sequence). The CDR3 runs to 15 residues. The V gene end was trimmed by 1 base and the J gene end by 1 base; junction bases not matched to a gene: 0. Here the CDR3 DNA reads TGTGCCAGCAGCTTAGGGACAGGGTCTGGAAACACCATATATTTT. Translated, it gives CASSLGTGSGNTIYF.

J is TRBJ2-3 and V is TRBV9; 9 positions match TRBD2. The CDR3 is made up of 15 amino acids. Per the germline V gene, CDR1 is SGDLS and CDR2 is YYNGEE. V lost 3 bases, J lost 1 base, and 3 bases stayed unmatched. The CDR3 sequence: CASSELAGRTDTQYF. The CDR3 nucleotides are TGTGCCAGCAGCGAGCTAGCGGGACGCACAGATACGCAGTATTTT.

This clone was picked up a small number of times. V usage is TRBV5-6 and J usage is TRBJ2-7; 7 bases map to TRBD2. The length of the CDR3 is 15 residues. Germline CDR1 reads SGHDT; CDR2 reads YYEEEE. V dropped 4 bases and J dropped 2; count of bases not matched to a gene: 9. The DNA for the CDR3 is TGTGCCAGCAGCGCAATGGGGGGGATCGCCTACGAGCAGTACTTC. Translated: CASSAMGGIAYEQYF.

There are a few counts of this clone. The V gene is TRBV5-5, the J gene TRBJ1-5; the match to TRBD1 covers 8 bases. This CDR3 is 15 amino acids long. The germline V gene has CDR1 SGHKS and CDR2 YYEKEE (reference sequence). Germline trimming cut 6 bases from V and 2 bases from J; bases unmatched to any gene: 7. The CDR3 loop reads CASTPGQAGNQPQHF. For the CDR3, the DNA is TGTGCCAGCACCCCGGGACAGGCGGGCAATCAGCCCCAGCATTTT. Looking up the rest from reference TRBV5-5 and TRBJ1-5 gives the full variable domain: DAGVTQSPTHLIKTRGQQVTLRCSPISGHKSVSWYQQVLGQGPQFIFQYYEKEERGRGNFPDRFSARQFPNYSSELNVNALLLGDSALYLCASTPGQAGNQPQHFGDGTRLSIL.

The rearrangement joins TRBV30 to TRBJ2-1; no definite D call. Trimming removed 3 bases at V and 8 bases at J, with 14 bases between. This CDR3 comprises 13 residues. CDR1 is GTSNPN and CDR2 is SVGIG in the germline V gene (reference sequence). The CDR3 coding sequence is TGTGCCTGGAGCCTATTTAATTTCGATGAGCAGTTCTTC. Amino acids: CAWSLFNFDEQFF.

CDR3 coding DNA: TGTGCCAGCAGTTCTAGACAGTTAGAAGCTTTCTTT. Its translation: CASSSRQLEAFF. V gene TRBV2 combines with J gene TRBJ1-1, with a weak D call TRBD1 (5 bases). CDR1 is SNHLY and CDR2 is FYNNEI in the germline V gene. The CDR3 has 12 residues. Trimming removed 5 bases from V and 8 bases from J, with 12 bases in between.

The gene calls are TRBV11-2 and TRBJ2-7, with a tentative D call TRBD1 (6 bases). This CDR3 contains 13 residues. From germline, CDR1 is SGHAT and CDR2 FQNNGV. Trimming removed 3 bases at V and 1 base at J, with 7 bases between. For the CDR3, the DNA is TGTGCCAGCAGCTTTGGACAGTCCTACGAGCAGTACTTC. Its protein is CASSFGQSYEQYF. Filled out from reference TRBV11-2 and TRBJ2-7, the complete variable domain reads EAGVAQSPRYKIIEKRQSVAFWCNPISGHATLYWYQQILGQGPKLLIQFQNNGVVDDSQLPKDRFSAERLKGVDSTLKIQPAKLEDSAVYLCASSFGQSYEQYFGPGTRLTVT.

The J gene is TRBJ1-2, the V gene TRBV11-2; 12 bases are a match to TRBD1. The CDR3 has 15 residues. Germline assignment: CDR1 SGHAT and CDR2 FQNNGV. J lost 1 base, V lost 5 bases, and 2 bases had no gene match. As DNA, the CDR3 is TGTGCCAGCAGCGGGACAGGGGGCTTTAACTATGGCTACACCTTC. This encodes CASSGTGGFNYGYTF.

This clone was detected a few times. V is TRBV7-9 and J is TRBJ1-4; D uncertain. Germline CDR1 and CDR2: SEHNR and FQNEAQ (reference sequence). The CDR3 has 16 residues. Trimming left V 6 bases short and J 2 bases short, with 16 bases between. CDR3 sequence (DNA): TGTGCCAGCAGGAGAGGGTCGTCAGACACTAATGAAAAACTGTTTTTT. This sequence encodes CASRRGSSDTNEKLFF.

A remark on this clone: Mismatch with germline at one junction end may stem from a read error. The chain employs TRBV7-7 and TRBJ1-2, with 8 nucleotides matching TRBD1. In germline, CDR1 is SSHAT, CDR2 FNYEAQ (reference sequence). The CDR3 extends over 17 amino acids. CDR3 sequence reads: CASSLEAQGGANYGYTF. CDR3 DNA sequence: TGTGCTAGCAGCTTAGAGGCACAGGGGGGGGCTAACTATGGCTACACCTTC.

The count of this clone is one. The CDR3 sequence: CATSRDRGTGHYGYTF. The CDR3 DNA sequence: TGTGCCACCAGCAGAGATCGGGGGACAGGTCACTATGGCTACACCTTC. V and J are TRBV15 and TRBJ1-2; 8 bases map to TRBD1. The CDR3 sequence is 16 residues long. V was pared by 0 bases and J by 3 bases, with 6 bases of the junction left unmatched. Germline V gene sequence: CDR1 LNHNV, CDR2 YYDKDF (reference sequence).

This sequence joins TRBV6-6 and TRBJ1-1; a weak D match, TRBD1 (5 bases). V was cut by 4 bases and J by 5 bases, with 14 bases left in between. The length of the CDR3 is 14 residues. Germline V CDR1 and CDR2: MNHNY, SVGAGI (reference sequence). CDR3 nucleotides: TGTGCCAGCAGTTCGGCAGCAGGGAGGACTGAAGCTTTCTTT. This sequence encodes CASSSAAGRTEAFF.

This clone was picked up one time. The chain has TRBV30 and TRBJ1-1, with D perhaps matching TRBD1 (6 bases). The V and J ends lost 1 base and 4 bases respectively, with 16 bases between them. The V gene's germline CDR1 is GTSNPN and CDR2 SVGIG (reference sequence). There are 15 residues in the CDR3. The CDR3 protein is CAWSGLGIGGTEAFF. CDR3 coding DNA: TGTGCCTGGAGTGGATTAGGGATAGGGGGCACTGAAGCTTTCTTT.

The V call is TRBV7-8, the J call TRBJ1-2; TRBD1 aligns across 10 bases. Germline V gene sequence: CDR1 SGHVS, CDR2 FQNEAQ. This CDR3 contains 16 residues. The ends lost 6 bases at V and 4 bases at J; junction bases unmatched: 11. CDR3 sequence: CASSLPGTGAVYGYTF. CDR3 in DNA: TGTGCCAGCAGTCTCCCCGGGACAGGGGCCGTCTATGGCTACACCTTC.

The chain employs TRBV2 and TRBJ1-1; D remains unclear. This CDR3 comprises 12 residues. V was clipped by 9 bases and J by 4 bases, with 12 bases between them. Germline CDR1 and CDR2: SNHLY and FYNNEI. CDR3 sequence (DNA): TGTGCCAGTATTAGAGAATTCACTGAAGCTTTCTTT. Translation gives CASIREFTEAFF.

The V gene is TRBV13, the J gene TRBJ2-1, with 10 bases fitting TRBD2. V gave up 7 bases and J gave up 7 bases; unmatched junction bases: 7. The CDR3 contains 14 residues. Germline V gene lookup returns CDR1 PRHDT and CDR2 FYEKMQ (reference sequence). The CDR3, as DNA: TGTGCCAGCACCAGCGGGAGGGCGGGTAATGAGCAGTTCTTC. Translating it yields CASTSGRAGNEQFF.

The rearrangement uses TRBV5-6 and TRBJ2-7, with D possibly matching TRBD2 (6 bases). CDR1 is SGHDT and CDR2 is YYEEEE in the germline V gene. V was cut by 0 bases and J by 3 bases, with 10 bases left in between. CDR3 size: 14 residues. CDR3 sequence: CASSLGGDFYEQYF. The DNA of the CDR3 is TGTGCCAGCAGCTTGGGAGGGGACTTCTACGAGCAGTACTTC.

The V and J genes are TRBV9 and TRBJ1-2; D may be TRBD1 (5 bases). This CDR3 contains 14 residues. Germline loops: CDR1 SGDLS, CDR2 YYNGEE. Trimming removed 0 bases from V and 7 bases from J, with 13 bases in between. The chain's CDR3 is CASSVVGGIRGYTF. The CDR3 nucleotides are TGTGCCAGCAGCGTAGTGGGGGGAATACGTGGCTACACCTTC.

The V gene is TRBV30, the J gene TRBJ2-7, with unresolved D. Per germline, CDR1 GTSNPN and CDR2 SVGIG (reference sequence). CDR3 length: 14 amino acids. The ends were cut back, 0 bases at V and 4 bases at J, with 13 bases in the middle. CDR3 DNA: TGTGCCTGGAGTGTAAGGAGCTACCCATACGAGCAGTACTTC. It yields the protein CAWSVRSYPYEQYF.

The CDR3 sequence: CASSLGAGGGNEQFF. The CDR3 DNA is TGCGCCAGCAGCTTGGGGGCGGGGGGAGGCAATGAGCAGTTCTTC. The chain recombines TRBV5-1 with TRBJ2-1, with 8 bases matching TRBD2. Per the germline V gene, CDR1 is SGHRS and CDR2 is YFSETQ. Unmatched junction bases numbered 5, after V lost 0 bases and J lost 6 bases. The CDR3 is 15 amino acids. The variable domain in full, completed from reference TRBV5-1 and TRBJ2-1, reads KAGVTQTPRYLIKTRGQQVTLSCSPISGHRSVSWYQQTPGQGLQFLFEYFSETQRNKGNFPGRFSGRQFSNSRSEMNVSTLELGDSALYLCASSLGAGGGNEQFFGPGTRLTVL.

This chain uses TRBV9 with TRBJ2-7, with 8 nucleotides matching TRBD1. The J segment lost 5 bases and the V segment lost 3 bases, leaving 10 bases of the junction unmatched. The CDR3 is made up of 15 amino acids. CDR1 is SGDLS and CDR2 is YYNGEE in the germline V gene. The CDR3 DNA sequence: TGTGCCAGCAGCGCACGGGACAGGCGCGCGGACGAGCAGTACTTC. Translated, it gives CASSARDRRADEQYF.

CDR3 residues: CASSYSRSGEQYF. The CDR3 DNA sequence: TGTGCCAGCAGTTACTCGAGATCGGGGGAGCAGTACTTC. The gene calls are TRBV6-5 and TRBJ2-7; tentatively, D is TRBD2 (5 bases). From germline, CDR1 is MNHEY and CDR2 SVGAGI. V lost 0 bases to trimming and J lost 7 bases, with 10 bases between them. This CDR3 has 13 residues.

The table lists this clone with a few counts. The rearrangement joins TRBV30 to TRBJ2-7; TRBD1 agrees at 7 bases. The J segment lost 4 bases and the V segment lost 3 bases, leaving 0 bases of the junction unmatched. This CDR3 contains 11 residues. The germline gives CDR1 GTSNPN, CDR2 SVGIG (reference sequence). CDR3 sequence: CAWRQGYEQYF. CDR3 DNA sequence: TGTGCCTGGAGACAGGGGTACGAGCAGTACTTC.